The rows below give T cell receptor beta chains drawn from one sample of a study of blood T cell repertoires in COVID-19. The assay was immunoSEQ multiplex PCR, and TCRdb's table has in-frame clones only and misses some. The table lists 200,000 to 250,000 clones, about 85% of them singletons. The sequencing input was peripheral blood. These receptors were taken from a woman aged 50 to 60 with COVID-19, enrolled during active disease. Both conserved end residues are part of each CDR3. Clone sizes are given selectively: once, few, many, or a class where the clone is expanded.

>NA|TRBJ2-5|TRBV5-4
CASSRGTDQETQYF
>NA|TRBJ1-2|TRBV6-6
CASSPGTGAGDGYTF
>NA|TRBJ1-2|TRBV12-3/TRBV12-4
CASSSHLLTF
>NA|TRBJ2-3|TRBV19
CASSITGGGAGGDTQYF
>NA|TRBJ2-3|TRBV4-1
CASSELDRGRRSTQYF
>NA|TRBJ1-5|TRBV2
CASSEDWIGGQPQHF
>few|TRBJ1-2|TRBV4-3
CASSQDGQGSGYTF
>NA|TRBJ2-3|TRBV11-2
CASSLGTGTDTQYF
>NA|TRBJ1-1|TRBV3-1/TRBV3-2
CASSQENRRTEAFF
>NA|TRBJ1-3|TRBV7-2
CASSLESGVGNTIYF
>NA|TRBJ2-2|TRBV11-2
CASSLVGSAGELFF
>NA|TRBJ1-2|TRBV7-2
CASSLGPAGVFANYGYTF
>NA|TRBJ1-6|TRBV10-1
CASRVPGQGKDSPLHF
>NA|TRBJ1-3|TRBV5-1
CASSLVAGSGNTIYF
>NA|TRBJ1-1|TRBV6-5
CASGWRNTEAFF
>NA|TRBJ1-1|TRBV2
CASSDSNSLTRTFF
>NA|TRBJ2-7|TRBV5-1
CASSLREALISSYEQYF
>NA|TRBJ2-3|TRBV2
CASSEFWDRGQYF
>once|TRBJ2-7|TRBV19
CASSIGGTNSYEQYF
>NA|TRBJ1-2|TRBV11-3
CASSFLGQGSYGYTF
>once|TRBJ1-5|TRBV11-2
CASSLGTGGHQPQHF
>NA|TRBJ2-3|TRBV28
CASSLAIGGAASTDTQYF
>NA|TRBJ2-3|TRBV7-2
CASSLAGAGGQDTQYF
>NA|TRBJ1-2|TRBV5-1
CASSLGSTGFSGYTF
>NA|TRBJ2-3|TRBV19
CASNGGGALDTQYF
>NA|TRBJ2-1|TRBV24-1
CATSRGRGGNNEQFF
>NA|TRBJ2-7|TRBV7-8
CASSQDLGAEQYF
>NA|TRBJ2-7|TRBV27
CASRGGTFSYEQYF
>NA|TRBJ2-3|TRBV27
CASSKLAGGNTDTQYF
>once|TRBJ2-5|TRBV9
CASSLGQGGETQYF
>NA|TRBJ2-3|TRBV5-8
CASSRLAGGFTDTQYF
>NA|TRBJ1-4|TRBV3-1/TRBV3-2
CASSQGGLNEKLFF
>NA|TRBJ2-5|TRBV27
CASSLSRVGGAQETQYF
>NA|TRBJ2-3|TRBV30
CAWGRGRISGTDTQYF
>NA|TRBJ2-3|TRBV24-1
CATSVGTGSTDTQYF
>NA|TRBJ1-1|TRBV28
CASRDGRGTEAFF
>NA|TRBJ1-2|TRBV6-6
CASSTGENYGYTF
>few|TRBJ1-2|TRBV5-6
CASSLAADYGYTF
>few|TRBJ1-3|TRBV5-1
CASSRQSGWGAGNTIYF
>few|TRBJ1-4|TRBV7-2
CASSPDRGQNEKLFF